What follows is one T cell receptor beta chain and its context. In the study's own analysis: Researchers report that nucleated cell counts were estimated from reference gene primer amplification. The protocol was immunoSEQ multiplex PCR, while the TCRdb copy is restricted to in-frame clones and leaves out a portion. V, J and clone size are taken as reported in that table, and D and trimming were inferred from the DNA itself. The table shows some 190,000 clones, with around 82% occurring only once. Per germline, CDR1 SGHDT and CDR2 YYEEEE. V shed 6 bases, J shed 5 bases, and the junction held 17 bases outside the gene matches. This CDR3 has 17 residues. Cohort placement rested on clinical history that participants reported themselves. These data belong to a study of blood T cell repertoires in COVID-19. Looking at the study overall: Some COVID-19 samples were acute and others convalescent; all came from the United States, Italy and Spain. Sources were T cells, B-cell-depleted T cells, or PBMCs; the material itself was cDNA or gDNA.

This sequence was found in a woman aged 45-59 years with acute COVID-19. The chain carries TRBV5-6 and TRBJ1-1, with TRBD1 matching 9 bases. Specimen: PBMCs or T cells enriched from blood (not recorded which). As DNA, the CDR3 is TGTGCCAGCACCCTCTTCGGGCCACAGGGGGCTAGGACTGAAGCTTTCTTT. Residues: CASTLFGPQGARTEAFF.